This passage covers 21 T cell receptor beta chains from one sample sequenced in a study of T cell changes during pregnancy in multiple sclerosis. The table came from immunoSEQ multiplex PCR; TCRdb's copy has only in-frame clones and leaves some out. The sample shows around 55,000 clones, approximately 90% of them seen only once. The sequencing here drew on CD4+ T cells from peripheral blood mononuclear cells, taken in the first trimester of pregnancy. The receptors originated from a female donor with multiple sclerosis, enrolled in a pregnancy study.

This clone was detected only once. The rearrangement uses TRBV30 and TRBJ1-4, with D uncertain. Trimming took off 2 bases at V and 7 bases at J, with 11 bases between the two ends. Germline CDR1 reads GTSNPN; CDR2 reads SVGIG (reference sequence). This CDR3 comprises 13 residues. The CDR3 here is CAWSTRIFEKLFF. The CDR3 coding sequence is TGTGCCTGGAGTACCAGGATCTTTGAAAAACTGTTTTTT.

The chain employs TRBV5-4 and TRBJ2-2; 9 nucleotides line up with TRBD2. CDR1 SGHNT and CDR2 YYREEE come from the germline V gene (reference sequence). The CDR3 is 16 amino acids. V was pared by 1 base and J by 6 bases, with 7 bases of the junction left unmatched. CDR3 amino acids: CASSLWGTSISGELFF. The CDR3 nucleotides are TGTGCCAGCAGCTTGTGGGGGACTAGCATATCCGGGGAGCTGTTTTTT. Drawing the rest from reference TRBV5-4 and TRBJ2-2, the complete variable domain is ETGVTQSPTHLIKTRGQQVTLRCSSQSGHNTVSWYQQALGQGPQFIFQYYREEENGRGNFPPRFSGLQFPNYSSELNVNALELDDSALYLCASSLWGTSISGELFFGEGSRLTVL.

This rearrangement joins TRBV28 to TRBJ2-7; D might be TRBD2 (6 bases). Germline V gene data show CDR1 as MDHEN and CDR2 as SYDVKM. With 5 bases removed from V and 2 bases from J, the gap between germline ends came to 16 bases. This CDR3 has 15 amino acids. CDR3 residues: CASSLPGTGAYEQYF. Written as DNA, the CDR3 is TGTGCCAGCAGTCTTCCCGGGACTGGAGCCTACGAGCAGTACTTC.

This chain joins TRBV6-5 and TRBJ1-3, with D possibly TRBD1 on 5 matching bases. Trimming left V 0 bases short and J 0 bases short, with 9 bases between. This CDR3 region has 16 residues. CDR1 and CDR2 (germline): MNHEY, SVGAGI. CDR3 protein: CASSYSRQNSGNTIYF. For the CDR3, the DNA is TGTGCCAGCAGTTACTCGAGACAGAACTCTGGAAACACCATATATTTT.

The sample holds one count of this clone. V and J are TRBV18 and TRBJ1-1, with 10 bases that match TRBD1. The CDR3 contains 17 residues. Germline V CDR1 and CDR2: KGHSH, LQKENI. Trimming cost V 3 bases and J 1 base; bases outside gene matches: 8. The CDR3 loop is CASSPQPGQGKNTEAFF. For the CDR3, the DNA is TGTGCCAGCTCACCTCAACCGGGACAGGGGAAGAACACTGAAGCTTTCTTT. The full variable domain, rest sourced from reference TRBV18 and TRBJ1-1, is NAGVMQNPRHLVRRRGQEARLRCSPMKGHSHVYWYRQLPEEGLKFMVYLQKENIIDESGMPKERFSAEFPKEGPSILRIQQVVRGDSAAYFCASSPQPGQGKNTEAFFGQGTRLTVV.

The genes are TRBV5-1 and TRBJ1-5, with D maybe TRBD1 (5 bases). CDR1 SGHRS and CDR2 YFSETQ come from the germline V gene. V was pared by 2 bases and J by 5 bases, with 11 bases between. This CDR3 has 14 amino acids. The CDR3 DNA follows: TGCGCCAGCAGCTTATCAGGGAATCATCAGCCCCAGCATTTT. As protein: CASSLSGNHQPQHF.

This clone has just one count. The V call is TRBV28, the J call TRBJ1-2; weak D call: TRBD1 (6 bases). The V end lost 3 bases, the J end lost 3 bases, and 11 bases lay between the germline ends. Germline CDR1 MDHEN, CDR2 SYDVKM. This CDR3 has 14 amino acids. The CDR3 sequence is CASSFTGQYYGYTF. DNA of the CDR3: TGTGCCAGCAGTTTTACAGGGCAGTACTATGGCTACACCTTC.

The CDR3 DNA sequence: TGTGCCAGCAGCTTAGAAGCGGGGGGGTATGAGCAGTACTTC. It encodes CASSLEAGGYEQYF. This chain uses TRBV7-2 with TRBJ2-5, with 10 bases lining up with TRBD2. The CDR3 contains 14 residues. Per germline, CDR1 SGHTA and CDR2 FQGNSA. J gave up 11 bases and V 1 base, and 7 bases lay outside the gene matches.

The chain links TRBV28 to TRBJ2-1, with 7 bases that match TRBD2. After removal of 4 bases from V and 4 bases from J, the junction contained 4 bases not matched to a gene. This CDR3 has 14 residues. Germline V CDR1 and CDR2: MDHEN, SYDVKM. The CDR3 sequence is CASSYRAGYNEQFF. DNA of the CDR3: TGTGCCAGCAGTTATAGAGCGGGATACAATGAGCAGTTCTTC.

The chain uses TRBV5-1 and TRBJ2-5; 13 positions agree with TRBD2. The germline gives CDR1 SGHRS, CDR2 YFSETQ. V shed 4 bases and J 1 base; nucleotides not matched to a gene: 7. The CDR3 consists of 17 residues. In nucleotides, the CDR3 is TGCGCCAGCAGCCTCGGACTAGCGGGGGCCCGCCAAGAGACCCAGTACTTC. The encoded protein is CASSLGLAGARQETQYF.

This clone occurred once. CDR3: CASSLVVDRGYNEQFF. The CDR3 DNA reads TGTGCCAGCAGCTTAGTTGTGGACAGGGGCTACAATGAGCAGTTCTTC. The rearrangement joins TRBV13 to TRBJ2-1; 9 bases agree with TRBD1. From germline, CDR1 is PRHDT and CDR2 FYEKMQ (reference sequence). The V and J ends lost 1 base and 3 bases, in that order; junction bases with no gene match: 4. CDR3 size: 16 residues.

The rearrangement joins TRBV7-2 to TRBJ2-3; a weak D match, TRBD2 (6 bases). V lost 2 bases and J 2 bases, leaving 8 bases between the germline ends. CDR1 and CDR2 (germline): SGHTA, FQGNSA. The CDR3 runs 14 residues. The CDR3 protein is CASSLRGNTDTQYF. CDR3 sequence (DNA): TGTGCCAGCAGCTTACGGGGGAACACAGATACGCAGTATTTT.

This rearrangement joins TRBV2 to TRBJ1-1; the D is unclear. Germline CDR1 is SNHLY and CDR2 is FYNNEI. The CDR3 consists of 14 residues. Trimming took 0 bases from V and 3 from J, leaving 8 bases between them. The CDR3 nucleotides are TGTGCCAGCAGTGAAGCGCCGGTATACACTGAAGCTTTCTTT. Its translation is CASSEAPVYTEAFF. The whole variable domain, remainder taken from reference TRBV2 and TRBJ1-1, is EPEVTQTPSHQVTQMGQEVILRCVPISNHLYFYWYRQILGQKVEFLVSFYNNEISEKSEIFDDQFSVERPDGSNFTLKIRSTKLEDSAMYFCASSEAPVYTEAFFGQGTRLTVV.

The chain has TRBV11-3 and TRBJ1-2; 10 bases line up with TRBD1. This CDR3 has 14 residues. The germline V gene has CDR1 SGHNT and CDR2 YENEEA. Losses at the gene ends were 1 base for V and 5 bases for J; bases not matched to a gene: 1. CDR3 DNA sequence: TGTGCCAGCAGCTTAGGACAGGGGGCATATGGCTACACCTTC. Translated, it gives CASSLGQGAYGYTF.

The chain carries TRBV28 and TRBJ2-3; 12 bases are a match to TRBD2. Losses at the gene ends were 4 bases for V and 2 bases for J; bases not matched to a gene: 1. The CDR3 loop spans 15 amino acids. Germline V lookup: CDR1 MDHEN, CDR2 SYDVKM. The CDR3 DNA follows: TGTGCCAGCAGTTCTAGCGGGAGGGCCACAGATACGCAGTATTTT. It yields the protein CASSSSGRATDTQYF.

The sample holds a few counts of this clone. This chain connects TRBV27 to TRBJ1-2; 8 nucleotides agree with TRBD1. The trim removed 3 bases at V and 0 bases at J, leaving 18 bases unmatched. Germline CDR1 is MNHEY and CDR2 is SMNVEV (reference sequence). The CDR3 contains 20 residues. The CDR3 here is CASSLFRLASGQVSNYGYTF. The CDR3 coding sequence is TGTGCCAGCAGTTTGTTCAGGTTGGCTTCGGGACAGGTATCTAACTATGGCTACACCTTC.

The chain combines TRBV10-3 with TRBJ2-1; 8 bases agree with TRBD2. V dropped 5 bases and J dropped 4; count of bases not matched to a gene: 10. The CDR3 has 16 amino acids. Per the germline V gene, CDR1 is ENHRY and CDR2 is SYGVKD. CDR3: CAISFSGGGGYNEQFF. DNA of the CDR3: TGTGCCATCAGTTTCAGCGGGGGCGGGGGTTACAATGAGCAGTTCTTC.

In nucleotides, the CDR3 is TGTGCCATCAGCAGGATCTCTGGGGCCAACGTCCTGACTTTC. Protein: CAISRISGANVLTF. V and J are TRBV10-3 and TRBJ2-6, with D unresolved. Germline V gene lookup returns CDR1 ENHRY and CDR2 SYGVKD. V lost 6 bases, J lost 0 bases, and 6 bases lay in between. This CDR3 has 14 residues.

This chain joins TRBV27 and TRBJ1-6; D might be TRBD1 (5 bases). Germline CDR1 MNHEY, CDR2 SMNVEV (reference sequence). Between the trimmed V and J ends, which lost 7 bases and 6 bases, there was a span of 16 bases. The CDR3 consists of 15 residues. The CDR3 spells CASKSGGVVNSPLHF. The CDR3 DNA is TGTGCCAGCAAGTCCGGAGGGGTAGTTAATTCACCCCTCCACTTT.

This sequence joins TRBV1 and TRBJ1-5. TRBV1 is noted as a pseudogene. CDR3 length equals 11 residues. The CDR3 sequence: CTISEILPQHF. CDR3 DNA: TGCACCATCAGTGAGATTTTGCCCCAGCATTTT.

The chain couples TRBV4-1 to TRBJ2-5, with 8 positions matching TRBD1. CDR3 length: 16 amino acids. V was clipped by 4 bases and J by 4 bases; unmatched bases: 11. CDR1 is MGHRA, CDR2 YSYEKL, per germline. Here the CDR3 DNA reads TGCGCCAGCAGCCCGATTGACAGGGGTGGTGGAGAGACCCAGTACTTC. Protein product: CASSPIDRGGGETQYF.